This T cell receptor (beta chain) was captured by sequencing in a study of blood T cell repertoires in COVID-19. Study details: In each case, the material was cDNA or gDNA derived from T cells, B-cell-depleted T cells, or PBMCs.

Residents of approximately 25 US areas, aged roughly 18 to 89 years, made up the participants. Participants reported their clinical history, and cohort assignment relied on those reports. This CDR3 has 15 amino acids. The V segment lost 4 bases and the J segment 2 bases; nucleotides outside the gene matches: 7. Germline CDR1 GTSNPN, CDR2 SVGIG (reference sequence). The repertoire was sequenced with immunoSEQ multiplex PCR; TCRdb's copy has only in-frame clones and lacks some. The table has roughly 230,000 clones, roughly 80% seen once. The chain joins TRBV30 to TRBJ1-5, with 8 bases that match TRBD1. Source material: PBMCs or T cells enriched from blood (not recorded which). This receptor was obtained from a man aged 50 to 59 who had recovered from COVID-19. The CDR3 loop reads CAWTSGGLGNQPQHF. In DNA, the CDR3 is TGTGCCTGGACGTCAGGGGGCTTGGGCAATCAGCCCCAGCATTTT.